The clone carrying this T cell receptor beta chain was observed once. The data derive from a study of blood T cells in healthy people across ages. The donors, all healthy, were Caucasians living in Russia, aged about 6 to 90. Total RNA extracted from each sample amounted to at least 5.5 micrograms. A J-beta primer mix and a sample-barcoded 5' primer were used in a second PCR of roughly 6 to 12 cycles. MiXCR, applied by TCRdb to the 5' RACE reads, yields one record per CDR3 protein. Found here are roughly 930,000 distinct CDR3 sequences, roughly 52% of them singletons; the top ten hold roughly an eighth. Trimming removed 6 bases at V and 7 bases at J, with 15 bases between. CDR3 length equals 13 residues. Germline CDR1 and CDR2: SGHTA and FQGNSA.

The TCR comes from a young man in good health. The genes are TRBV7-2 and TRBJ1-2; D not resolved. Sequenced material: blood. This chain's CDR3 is CASSSYDVTGYTF. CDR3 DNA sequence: TGTGCCAGCAGTTCGTATGACGTGACTGGCTACACCTTC.